This T cell receptor beta chain derives from a study of shared clonotypes between healthy human individuals. CDR3 length: 15 amino acids. Trimming removed 1 base from V and 5 bases from J, with 13 bases in between. The V gene's germline CDR1 is SGHTA and CDR2 FQGTGA. Clones were read by immunoSEQ multiplex PCR, and TCRdb kept only the in-frame ones, dropping some. This table has hundreds of thousands of clones, 73% appearing once. This rearrangement joins TRBV7-3 to TRBJ2-3; D is possibly TRBD1 (5 bases). The sequence came from a woman aged 30 to 39 in good health. The sample consisted of memory CD4+ T cells sorted from blood. Indicated subset: CD45RA-negative fraction. CDR3 sequence: CASSLNGALGDTQYF. CDR3 DNA: TGTGCCAGCAGCTTAAATGGGGCCCTAGGAGATACGCAGTATTTT.